This T cell receptor beta chain was found in a study of Tregs in tolerant kidney transplant recipients. Whole-study results and caveats: Biological reproducibility was not directly addressed, but technical replication error appeared minimal.

J was trimmed by 6 bases and V by 4 bases; bases with no gene match: 9. Germline V gives CDR1 SNHLY, CDR2 FYNNEI. This CDR3 region has 15 residues. In regard to this clone: Its antigen is unknown.

Libraries were prepared by immunoSEQ multiplex PCR; TCRdb keeps only in-frame clonotypes and omits some of them. This table holds around 20,000 clones, roughly four fifths found once. Thawed PBMCs were FACS-sorted into unstimulated CD4+CD25+CD127- regulatory T cells, CD4+CD25- non-regulatory cells, CD4 and CD8 cells. This receptor was taken from a human donor in good health. The V call is TRBV2, the J call TRBJ1-5; 7 bases line up with TRBD1. Sequencing input: Tregs from blood. The CDR3 DNA is TGTGCCAGCAGTGGGGGGGACAGCCGAGGTCAGCCCCAGCATTTT. It is translated as CASSGGDSRGQPQHF.